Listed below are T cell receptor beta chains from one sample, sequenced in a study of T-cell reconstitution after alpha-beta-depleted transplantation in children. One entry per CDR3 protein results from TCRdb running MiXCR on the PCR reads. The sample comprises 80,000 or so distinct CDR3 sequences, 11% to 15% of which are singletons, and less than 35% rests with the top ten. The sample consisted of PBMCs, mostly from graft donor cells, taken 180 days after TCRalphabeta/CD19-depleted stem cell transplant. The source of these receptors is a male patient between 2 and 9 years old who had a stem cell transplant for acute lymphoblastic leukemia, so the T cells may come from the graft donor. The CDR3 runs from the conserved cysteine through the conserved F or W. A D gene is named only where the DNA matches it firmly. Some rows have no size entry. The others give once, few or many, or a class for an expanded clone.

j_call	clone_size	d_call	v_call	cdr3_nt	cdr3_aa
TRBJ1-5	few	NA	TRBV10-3	TGTGCCATCAGTCAGGGGAGCAATCAGCCCCAGCATTTT	CAISQGSNQPQHF
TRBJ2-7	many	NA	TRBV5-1	TGCGCCAGCAGCCCGGGACTGTCCTACGAGCAGTACTTC	CASSPGLSYEQYF
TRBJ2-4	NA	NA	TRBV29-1	TGCAGCGCAGAAGAAGGGGTTGGGGCCCAAAACATTCAGTACTTC	CSAEEGVGAQNIQYF
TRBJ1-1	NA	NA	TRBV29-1	TGCAGCGTTCCCCCGGCTGGACACAAGTTCAACACTGAAGCTTTCTTT	CSVPPAGHKFNTEAFF
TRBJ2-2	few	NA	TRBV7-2	TGTGCCAGCAGCAGGAGGAGCGGGGAGCTGTTTTTT	CASSRRSGELFF
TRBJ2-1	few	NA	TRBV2	TGTGCCAGCAGTGGGGACCAGCTTCCGGGCAATGAGCAGTTCTTC	CASSGDQLPGNEQFF
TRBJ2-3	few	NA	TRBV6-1	TGTGCCAGCAGCCGAGGGGGAAACACAGATACGCAGTATTTT	CASSRGGNTDTQYF
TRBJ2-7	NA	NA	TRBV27	TGTGCCAGCAGTCCCCCGGGGACGTGGGTGGGGGAGCAGTACTTC	CASSPPGTWVGEQYF
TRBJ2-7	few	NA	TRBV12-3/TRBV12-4	TGTGCCAGCGGATTAATACAGGGATACCTTCCCTACGAGCAGTACTTC	CASGLIQGYLPYEQYF
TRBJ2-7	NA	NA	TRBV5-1	TGCGCCAGCAGCTTAAAAGCAGGGAACTACGAGCAGTACTTC	CASSLKAGNYEQYF
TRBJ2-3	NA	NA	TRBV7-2	TGTGCCAGCAGCTTAGTCCCGGGATGGGCAGATACGCAGTATTTT	CASSLVPGWADTQYF
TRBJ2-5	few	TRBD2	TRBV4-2	TGTGCCAGCAGCCAGGTTAGCGGGAGTGGAGGAGAGACCCAGTACTTC	CASSQVSGSGGETQYF
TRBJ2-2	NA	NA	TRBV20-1	TGCAGTGCTAGGATCCATAGCCGCGCGAACACCGGGGAGCTGTTTTTT	CSARIHSRANTGELFF
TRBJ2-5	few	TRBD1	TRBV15	TGTGCCACCCACAGGGGGCCCCCGGAGACCCAGTACTTC	CATHRGPPETQYF
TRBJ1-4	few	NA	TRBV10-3	TGTGCCATCAGTGTGGAGGAAAAACTGTTTTTT	CAISVEEKLFF
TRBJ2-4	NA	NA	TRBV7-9	TGTGCCAGCAGCCCCAGCCCCTTCCTTGGACAGCCCCGAAACATTCAGTACTTC	CASSPSPFLGQPRNIQYF
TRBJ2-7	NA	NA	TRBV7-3	TGTGCCAGCAGCTTAACCTTGGACGGTGGTAAAGAGCAGTACTTC	CASSLTLDGGKEQYF
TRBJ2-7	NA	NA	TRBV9	TGTGCCAGCAGCGTAGTCGGGCGCGGGGCCTACGAGCAGTACTTC	CASSVVGRGAYEQYF
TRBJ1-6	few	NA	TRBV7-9	TGTGCCAGCATGAGGGGGGCCAGGTCACCCCTCCACTTT	CASMRGARSPLHF
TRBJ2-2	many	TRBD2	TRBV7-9	TGTGCCACCTGCGGAGTAGCGGGGTGGGCGAACACCGGGGAGCTGTTTTTT	CATCGVAGWANTGELFF
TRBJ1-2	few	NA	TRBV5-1	TGCGCCAGCAGCTTAGAGGGGATGGCCTATGGCTACACCTTC	CASSLEGMAYGYTF
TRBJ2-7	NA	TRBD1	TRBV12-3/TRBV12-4	TGTGCCAGCACCTCTGGTAGGGACAGGTACTCCTACGAGCAGTACTTC	CASTSGRDRYSYEQYF
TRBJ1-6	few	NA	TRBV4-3	TGCGCCAGCAGCCAAGATCTGTACAGGGTAGGATCACCCCTCCACTTT	CASSQDLYRVGSPLHF
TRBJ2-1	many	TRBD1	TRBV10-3	TGTGCCATCACCGCAGGGGGCTCCTACAATGAGCAGTTCTTC	CAITAGGSYNEQFF
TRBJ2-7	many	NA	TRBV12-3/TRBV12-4	TGTGCCAGCAGTTTGGACGTCGCCTACGAGCAGTACTTC	CASSLDVAYEQYF
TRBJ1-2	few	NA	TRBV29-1	TGCAGCGTCCAAAGGGGAAAAGGTGGCTACACCTTC	CSVQRGKGGYTF
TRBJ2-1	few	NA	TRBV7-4	TGTGCCAGCAGCTTACTTCCGGGCAGGAACTACAATGAGCAGTTCTTC	CASSLLPGRNYNEQFF
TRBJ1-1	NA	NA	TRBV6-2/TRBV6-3	TGTGCCAGCCTGGGACAATCGAACACTGAAGCTTTCTTT	CASLGQSNTEAFF
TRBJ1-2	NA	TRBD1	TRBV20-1	TGCAGTCCTATCGACAGGGGCTATGGCTACACCTTC	CSPIDRGYGYTF
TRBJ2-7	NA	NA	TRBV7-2	TGTGCCAGCAGCGTAGTACTAGGCTCCTACGAGCAGTACTTC	CASSVVLGSYEQYF
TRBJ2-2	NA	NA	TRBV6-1	TGTGCCAGCACCTTACGGGTGGATTACACCGGGGAGCTGTTTTTT	CASTLRVDYTGELFF
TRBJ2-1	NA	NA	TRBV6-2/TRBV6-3	TGTGCCAGCAGGGAGGGCTCCTACAATGAGCAGTTCTTC	CASREGSYNEQFF
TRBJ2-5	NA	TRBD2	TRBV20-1	TGCAGTGCAATCGGGACTAGCGTCCAAGAGACCCAGTACTTC	CSAIGTSVQETQYF
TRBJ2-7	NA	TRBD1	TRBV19	TGTGCCAGTAGTATTCTGACAGGGGGAGCGTACGAGCAGTACTTC	CASSILTGGAYEQYF
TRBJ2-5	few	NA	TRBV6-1	TGTGCCAGCAGTAAGCCACCCGGGAAAAGAGAGACCCAGTACTTC	CASSKPPGKRETQYF
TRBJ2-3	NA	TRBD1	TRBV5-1	TGCGCCAGCAGCTTTGGACAGGGAGATACGCAGTATTTT	CASSFGQGDTQYF
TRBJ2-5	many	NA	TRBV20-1	TGCAGTGCTACACAGGGCTCGAGAAAAGAGACCCAGTACTTC	CSATQGSRKETQYF
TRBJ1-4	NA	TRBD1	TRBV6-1	TGTGCCAGCAGTGAACTAATTGCGAGGGGGCCTAATGAAAAACTGTTTTTT	CASSELIARGPNEKLFF
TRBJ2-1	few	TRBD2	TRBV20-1	TGCAGTGCTACCGGGACTAGCTGGGGGGATGAGCAGTTCTTC	CSATGTSWGDEQFF
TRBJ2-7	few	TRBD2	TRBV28	TGTGCCAGCAGACTCCTACTAAGCGGGGGTCGCGAGCAGTACTTC	CASRLLLSGGREQYF
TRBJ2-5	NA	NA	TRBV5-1	TGCGCCAGCAGCTTATGGAACCAAGAGACCCAGTACTTC	CASSLWNQETQYF
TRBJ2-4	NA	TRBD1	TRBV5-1	TGCGCCAGCAGCTTGGACCAGGGGGTGGCCAAAAACATTCAGTACTTC	CASSLDQGVAKNIQYF
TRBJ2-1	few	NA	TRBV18	TGTGCCAGCTCATCAGTCCAGGGTAGTGAGCAGTTCTTC	CASSSVQGSEQFF
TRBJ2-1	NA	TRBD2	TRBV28	TGTGCCAGCAGTTTGGGGGGACTAGCGGGAGCAAATGAGCAGTTCTTC	CASSLGGLAGANEQFF
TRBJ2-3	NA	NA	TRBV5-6	TGTGCCAGCAGCTCGGGACTGCCCGATACGCAGTATTTT	CASSSGLPDTQYF
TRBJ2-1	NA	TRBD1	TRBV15	TGTGCCACCAGCAGAGGGACAGGGGTTGGGGACAATGAGCAGTTCTTC	CATSRGTGVGDNEQFF
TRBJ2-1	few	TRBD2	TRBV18	TGTGCCAGCTTCCCTAGCGGGAGCTCCTACAATGAGCAGTTCTTC	CASFPSGSSYNEQFF
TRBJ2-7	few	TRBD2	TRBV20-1	TGCAGTGCTCCCCCCCGGGAGCGGGGGTACGAGCAGTACTTC	CSAPPRERGYEQYF
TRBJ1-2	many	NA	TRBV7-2	TGTGCCAGCAGCTTAGATCTGGGCAACTATGGCTACACCTTC	CASSLDLGNYGYTF
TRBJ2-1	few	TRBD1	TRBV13	TGTGCCAGCAGGCCCCGACAGGGGTTTCTCACGCGTCTCCTCTACAATGAGCAGTTCTTC	CASRPRQGFLTRLLYNEQFF
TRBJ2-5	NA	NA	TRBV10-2	TGCGCCGGACTACGAACTAGTCGCGGGGACACCCAGTACTTC	CAGLRTSRGDTQYF
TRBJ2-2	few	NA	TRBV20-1	TGCAGTGCCGTTAGGACCGGGGAGCTGTTTTTT	CSAVRTGELFF
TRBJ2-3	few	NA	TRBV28	TGTGCCAGCAGTCACCTCAGGGAAGGAAGAGATACGCAGTATTTT	CASSHLREGRDTQYF